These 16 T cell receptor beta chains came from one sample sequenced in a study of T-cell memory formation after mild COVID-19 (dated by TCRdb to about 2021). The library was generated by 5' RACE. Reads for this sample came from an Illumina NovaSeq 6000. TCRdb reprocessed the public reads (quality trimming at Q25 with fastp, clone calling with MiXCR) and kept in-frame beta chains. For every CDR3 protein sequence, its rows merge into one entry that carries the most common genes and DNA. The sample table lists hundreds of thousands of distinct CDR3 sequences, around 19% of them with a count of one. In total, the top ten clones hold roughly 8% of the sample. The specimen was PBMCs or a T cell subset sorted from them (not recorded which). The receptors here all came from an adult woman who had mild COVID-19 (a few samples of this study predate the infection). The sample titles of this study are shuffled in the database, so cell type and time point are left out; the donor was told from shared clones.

CDR3 region: CASSLRGSKAFF. Written as DNA, the CDR3 is TGTGCCAGCAGCTTAAGGGGCAGCAAAGCTTTCTTT. This chain uses TRBV7-2 with TRBJ1-1; TRBD1 might be the D (5 bases). Trimming shortened V by 2 bases and J by 9 bases, and 10 bases separated the two germline ends. The CDR3 spans 12 residues. Germline assignment: CDR1 SGHTA and CDR2 FQGNSA.

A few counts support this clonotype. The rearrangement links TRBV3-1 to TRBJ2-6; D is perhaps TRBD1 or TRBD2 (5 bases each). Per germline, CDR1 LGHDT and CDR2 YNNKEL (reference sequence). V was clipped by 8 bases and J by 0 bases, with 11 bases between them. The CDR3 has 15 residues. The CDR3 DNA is TGTGCCAGCCGGGACCGGAGCTCTGGGGCCAACGTCCTGACTTTC. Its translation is CASRDRSSGANVLTF.

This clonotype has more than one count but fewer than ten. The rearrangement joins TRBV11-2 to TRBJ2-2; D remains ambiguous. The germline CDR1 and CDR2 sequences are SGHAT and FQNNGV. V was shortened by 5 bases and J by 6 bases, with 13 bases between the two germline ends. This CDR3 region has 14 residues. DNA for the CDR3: TGTGCCAGCAGCGTAACTCATGCTGCCGGGGAGCTGTTTTTT. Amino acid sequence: CASSVTHAAGELFF.

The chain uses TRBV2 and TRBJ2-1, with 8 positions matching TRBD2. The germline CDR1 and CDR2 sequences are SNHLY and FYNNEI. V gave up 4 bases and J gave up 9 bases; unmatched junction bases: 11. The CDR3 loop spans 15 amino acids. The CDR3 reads CASSVPGGLSSEQFF. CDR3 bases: TGTGCCAGCAGTGTTCCGGGAGGGCTTTCAAGTGAGCAGTTCTTC.

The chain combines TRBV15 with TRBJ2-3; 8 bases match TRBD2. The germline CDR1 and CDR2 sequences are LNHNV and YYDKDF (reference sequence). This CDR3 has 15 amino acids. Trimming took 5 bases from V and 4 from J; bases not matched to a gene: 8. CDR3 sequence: CATSGLAGRADTQYF. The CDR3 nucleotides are TGTGCCACCAGCGGTTTAGCGGGAAGGGCAGATACGCAGTATTTT.

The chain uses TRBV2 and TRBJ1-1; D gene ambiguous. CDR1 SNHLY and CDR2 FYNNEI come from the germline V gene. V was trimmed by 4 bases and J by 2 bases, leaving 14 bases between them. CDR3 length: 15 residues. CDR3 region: CASSAQGLQNTEAFF. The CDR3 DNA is TGTGCCAGCAGTGCCCAAGGCCTCCAAAACACTGAAGCTTTCTTT.

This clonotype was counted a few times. Written as DNA, the CDR3 is TGTGCCACCAGTGATTCACACAGCAAACCTAGCACAGATACGCAGTATTTT. This sequence encodes CATSDSHSKPSTDTQYF. V is TRBV24-1 and J is TRBJ2-3, with unresolved D. The V end lost 2 bases, the J end lost 0 bases, and 14 bases lay between the germline ends. Germline V gene sequence: CDR1 KGHDR, CDR2 SFDVKD. CDR3 length: 17 amino acids.

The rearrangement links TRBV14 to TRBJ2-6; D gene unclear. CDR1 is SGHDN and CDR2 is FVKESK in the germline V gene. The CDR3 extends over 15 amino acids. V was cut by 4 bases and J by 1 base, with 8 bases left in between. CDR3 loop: CASSRRVSGANVLTF. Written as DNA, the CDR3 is TGTGCCAGCAGCCGACGCGTGTCTGGGGCCAACGTCCTGACTTTC.

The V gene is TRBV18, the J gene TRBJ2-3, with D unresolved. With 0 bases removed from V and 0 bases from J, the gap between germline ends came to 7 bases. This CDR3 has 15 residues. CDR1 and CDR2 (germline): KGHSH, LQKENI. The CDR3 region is CASSPPLGSTDTQYF. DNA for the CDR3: TGTGCCAGCTCACCACCTCTGGGAAGCACAGATACGCAGTATTTT.

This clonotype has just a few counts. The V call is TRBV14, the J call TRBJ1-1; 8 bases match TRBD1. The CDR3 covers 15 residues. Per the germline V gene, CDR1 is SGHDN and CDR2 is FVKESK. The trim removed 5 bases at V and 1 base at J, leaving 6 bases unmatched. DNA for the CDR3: TGTGCCAGCAGCGAGGAGGACAGGGCGAACACTGAAGCTTTCTTT. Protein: CASSEEDRANTEAFF.

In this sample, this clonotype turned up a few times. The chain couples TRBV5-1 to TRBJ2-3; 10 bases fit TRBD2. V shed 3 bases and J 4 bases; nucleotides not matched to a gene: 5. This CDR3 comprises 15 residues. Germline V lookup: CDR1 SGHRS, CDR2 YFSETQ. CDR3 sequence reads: CASSWSGGASDTQYF. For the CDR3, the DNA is TGCGCCAGCAGCTGGAGCGGGGGGGCCTCAGATACGCAGTATTTT.

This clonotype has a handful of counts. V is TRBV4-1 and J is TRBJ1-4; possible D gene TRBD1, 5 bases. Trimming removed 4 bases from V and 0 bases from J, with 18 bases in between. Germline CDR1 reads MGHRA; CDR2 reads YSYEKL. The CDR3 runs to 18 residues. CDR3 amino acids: CASSPSGQGGPTNEKLFF. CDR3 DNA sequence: TGCGCCAGCAGCCCGTCTGGGCAGGGTGGACCAACTAATGAAAAACTGTTTTTT.

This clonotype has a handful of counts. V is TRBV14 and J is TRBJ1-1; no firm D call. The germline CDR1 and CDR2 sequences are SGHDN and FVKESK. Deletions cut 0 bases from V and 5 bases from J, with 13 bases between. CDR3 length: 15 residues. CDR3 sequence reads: CASSQDMGWRTEAFF. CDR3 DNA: TGTGCCAGCAGCCAAGATATGGGGTGGAGAACTGAAGCTTTCTTT.

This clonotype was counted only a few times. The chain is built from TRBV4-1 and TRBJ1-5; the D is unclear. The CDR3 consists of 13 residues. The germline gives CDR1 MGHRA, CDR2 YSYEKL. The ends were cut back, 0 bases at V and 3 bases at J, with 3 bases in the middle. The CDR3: CASSQEYNQPQHF. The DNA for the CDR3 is TGCGCCAGCAGCCAAGAATACAATCAGCCCCAGCATTTT.

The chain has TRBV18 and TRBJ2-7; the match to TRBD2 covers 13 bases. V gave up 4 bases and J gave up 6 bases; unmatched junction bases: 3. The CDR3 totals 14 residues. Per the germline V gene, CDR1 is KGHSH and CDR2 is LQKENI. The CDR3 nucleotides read TGTGCCAGCTCACGGACTAGCGGGAGCCCCGAGCAGTACTTC. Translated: CASSRTSGSPEQYF.

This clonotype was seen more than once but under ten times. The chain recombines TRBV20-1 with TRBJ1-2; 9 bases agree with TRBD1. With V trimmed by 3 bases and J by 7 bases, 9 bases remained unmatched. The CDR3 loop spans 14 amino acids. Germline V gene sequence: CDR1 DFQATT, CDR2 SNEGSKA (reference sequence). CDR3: CSASDLGQGSGYTF. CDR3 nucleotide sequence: TGCAGTGCTAGCGACTTGGGACAGGGCTCTGGCTACACCTTC.